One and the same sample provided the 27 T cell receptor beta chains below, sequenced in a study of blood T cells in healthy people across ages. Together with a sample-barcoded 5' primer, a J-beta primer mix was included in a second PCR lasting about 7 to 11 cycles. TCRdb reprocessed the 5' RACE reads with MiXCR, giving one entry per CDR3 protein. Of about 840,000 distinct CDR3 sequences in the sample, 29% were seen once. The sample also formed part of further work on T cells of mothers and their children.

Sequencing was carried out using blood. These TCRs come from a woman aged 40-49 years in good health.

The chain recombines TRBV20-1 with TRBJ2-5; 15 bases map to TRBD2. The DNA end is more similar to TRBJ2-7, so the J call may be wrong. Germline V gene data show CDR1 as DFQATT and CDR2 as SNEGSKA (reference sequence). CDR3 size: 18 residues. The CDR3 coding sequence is TGCAGTGCCCGAGGGACTAGCGGGGGGACCAACACCCGATACGAGCAGTACTTC. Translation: CSARGTSGGTNTRYEQYF.

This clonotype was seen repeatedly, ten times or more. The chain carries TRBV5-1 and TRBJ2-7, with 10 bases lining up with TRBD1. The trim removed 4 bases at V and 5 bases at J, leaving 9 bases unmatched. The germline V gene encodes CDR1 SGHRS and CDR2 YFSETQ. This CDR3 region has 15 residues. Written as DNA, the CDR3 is TGCGCCAGCAGCCTGGGACAGGGGAGAGGTCACGAGCAGTACTTC. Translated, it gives CASSLGQGRGHEQYF.

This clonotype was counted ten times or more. The CDR3 is CATSAGQEQYF. The DNA of the CDR3 is TGTGCCACCAGTGCAGGGCAGGAGCAGTACTTC. The chain carries TRBV24-1 and TRBJ2-7; D may be TRBD1 (5 bases). CDR1 and CDR2 from the germline V gene are KGHDR and SFDVKD. The CDR3 runs 11 residues. The V end lost 5 bases, the J end lost 7 bases, and 8 bases lay between the germline ends.

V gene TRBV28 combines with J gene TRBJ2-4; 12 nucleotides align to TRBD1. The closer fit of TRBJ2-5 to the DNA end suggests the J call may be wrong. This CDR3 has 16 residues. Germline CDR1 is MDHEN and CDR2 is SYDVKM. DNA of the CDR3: TGTGCCAGCAGTTCCTCCGGGACAGGGGGCCGGGAGACCCAGTACTTC. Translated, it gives CASSSSGTGGRETQYF.

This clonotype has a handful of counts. CDR3 in DNA: TGTGCCAGTAGGCTTCTAGGAGCCACGGCCCATTCTGGGGCCAACGTCCTGACTTTC. Its protein product is CASRLLGATAHSGANVLTF. The chain has TRBV19 and TRBJ2-6; D remains ambiguous. This CDR3 spans 19 amino acids. Germline values: CDR1 LNHDA, CDR2 SQIVND (reference sequence). V lost 6 bases and J 1 base, leaving 22 bases between the germline ends.

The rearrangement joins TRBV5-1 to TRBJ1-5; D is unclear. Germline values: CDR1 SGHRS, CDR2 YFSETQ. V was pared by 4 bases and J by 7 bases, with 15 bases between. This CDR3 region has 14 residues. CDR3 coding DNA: TGCGCCAGCAGCCCTACCGGGTCGGTCCAGCCCCAGCATTTT. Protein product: CASSPTGSVQPQHF.

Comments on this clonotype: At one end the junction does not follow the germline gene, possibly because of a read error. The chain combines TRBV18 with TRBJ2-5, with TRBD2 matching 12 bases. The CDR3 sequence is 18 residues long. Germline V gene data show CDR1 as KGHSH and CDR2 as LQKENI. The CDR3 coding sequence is TGTGCCAGCTCACCAGACCTCACTAGCGGGGGGTTCCAAGAGACCCGGTACTTC. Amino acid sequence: CASSPDLTSGGFQETRYF.

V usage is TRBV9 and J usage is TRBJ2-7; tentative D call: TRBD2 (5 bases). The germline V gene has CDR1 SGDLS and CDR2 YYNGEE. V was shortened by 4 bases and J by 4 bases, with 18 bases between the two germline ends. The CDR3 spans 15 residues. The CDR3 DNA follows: TGTGCCAGCAGCTCGGAGGCTGACCCTTTTTACGAGCAGTACTTC. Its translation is CASSSEADPFYEQYF.

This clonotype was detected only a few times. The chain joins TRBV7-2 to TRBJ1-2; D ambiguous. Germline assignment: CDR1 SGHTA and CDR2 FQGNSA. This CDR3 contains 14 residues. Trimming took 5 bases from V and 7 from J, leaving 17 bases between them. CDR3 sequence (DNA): TGTGCCAGCAGCCAAGGGTCGGCTGCGCCTGGCTACACCTTC. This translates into CASSQGSAAPGYTF. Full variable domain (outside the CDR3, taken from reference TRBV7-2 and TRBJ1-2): GAGVSQSPSNKVTEKGKDVELRCDPISGHTALYWYRQSLGQGLEFLIYFQGNSAPDKSGLPSDRFSAERTGGSVSTLTIQRTQQEDSAVYLCASSQGSAAPGYTFGSGTRLTVV.

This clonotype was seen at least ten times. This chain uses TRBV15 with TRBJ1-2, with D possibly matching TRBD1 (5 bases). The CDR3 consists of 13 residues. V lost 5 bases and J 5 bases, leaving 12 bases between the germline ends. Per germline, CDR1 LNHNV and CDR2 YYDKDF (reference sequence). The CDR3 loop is CATSPDMYYGYTF. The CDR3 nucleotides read TGTGCCACCAGCCCGGACATGTATTATGGCTACACCTTC.

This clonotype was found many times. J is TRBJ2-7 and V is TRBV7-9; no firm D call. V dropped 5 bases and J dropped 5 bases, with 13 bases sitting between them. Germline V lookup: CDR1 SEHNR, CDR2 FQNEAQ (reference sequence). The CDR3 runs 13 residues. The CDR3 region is CASSNRQTHEQYF. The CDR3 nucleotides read TGTGCCAGCAGCAACCGACAAACCCACGAGCAGTACTTC. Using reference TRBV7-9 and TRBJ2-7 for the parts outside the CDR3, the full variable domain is DTGVSQNPRHKITKRGQNVTFRCDPISEHNRLYWYRQTLGQGPEFLTYFQNEAQLEKSRLLSDRFSAERPKGSFSTLEIQRTEQGDSAMYLCASSNRQTHEQYFGPGTRLTVT.

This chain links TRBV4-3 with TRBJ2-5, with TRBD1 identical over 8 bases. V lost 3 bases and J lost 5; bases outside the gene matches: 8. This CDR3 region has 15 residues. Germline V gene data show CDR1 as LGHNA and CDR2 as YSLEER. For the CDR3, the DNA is TGCGCCAGCAGCCACGGGACAGGAGAGTGGGAGACCCAGTACTTC. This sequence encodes CASSHGTGEWETQYF.

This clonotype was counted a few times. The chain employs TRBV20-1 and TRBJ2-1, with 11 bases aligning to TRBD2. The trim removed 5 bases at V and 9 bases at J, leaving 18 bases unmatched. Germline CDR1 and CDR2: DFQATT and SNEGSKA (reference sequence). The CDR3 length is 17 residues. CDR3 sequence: CSAYPSSSGGWGGEQFF. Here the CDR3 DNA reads TGCAGTGCTTACCCCAGCTCTAGCGGGGGGTGGGGTGGTGAGCAGTTCTTC.

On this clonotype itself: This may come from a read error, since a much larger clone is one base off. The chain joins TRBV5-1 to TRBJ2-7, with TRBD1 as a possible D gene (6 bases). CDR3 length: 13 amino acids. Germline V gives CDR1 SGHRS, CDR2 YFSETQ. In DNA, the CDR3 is TGCACCAGCAGCTCACAGGGATACTACGAGCAGTACTTC. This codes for CTSSSQGYYEQYF.

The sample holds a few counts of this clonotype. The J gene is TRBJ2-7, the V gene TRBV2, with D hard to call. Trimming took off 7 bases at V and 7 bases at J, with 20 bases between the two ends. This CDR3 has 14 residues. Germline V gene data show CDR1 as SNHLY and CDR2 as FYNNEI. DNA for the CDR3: TGTGCCAGCATTAACCTAGTTTCCTACAATGAGCAGTACTTC. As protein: CASINLVSYNEQYF.

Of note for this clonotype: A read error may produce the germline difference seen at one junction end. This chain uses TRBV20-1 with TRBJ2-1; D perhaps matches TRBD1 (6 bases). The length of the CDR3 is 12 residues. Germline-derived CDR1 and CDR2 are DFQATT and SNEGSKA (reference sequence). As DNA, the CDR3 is TGCTGTGCTGCGCTACAGGGCTACGAGCAGTTCTTC. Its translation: CCAALQGYEQFF.

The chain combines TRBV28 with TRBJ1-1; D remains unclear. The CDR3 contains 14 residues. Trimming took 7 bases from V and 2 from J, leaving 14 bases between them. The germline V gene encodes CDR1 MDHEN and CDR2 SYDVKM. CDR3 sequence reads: CASTRAWVNTEAFF. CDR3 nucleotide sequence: TGTGCCAGCACGCGGGCCTGGGTAAACACTGAAGCTTTCTTT.

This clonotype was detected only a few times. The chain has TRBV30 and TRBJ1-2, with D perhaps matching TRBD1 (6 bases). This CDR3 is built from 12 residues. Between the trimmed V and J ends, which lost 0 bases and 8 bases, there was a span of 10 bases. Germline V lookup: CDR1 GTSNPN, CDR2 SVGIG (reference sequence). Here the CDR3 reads CAWSVQGGGYTF. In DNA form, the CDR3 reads TGTGCCTGGAGTGTACAAGGGGGAGGCTACACCTTC.

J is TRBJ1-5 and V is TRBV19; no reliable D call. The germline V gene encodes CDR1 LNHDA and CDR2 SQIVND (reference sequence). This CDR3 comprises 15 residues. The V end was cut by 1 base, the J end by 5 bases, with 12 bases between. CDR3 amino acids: CASSIVLTDYQPQHF. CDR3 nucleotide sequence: TGTGCCAGTAGTATAGTTCTTACAGACTATCAGCCCCAGCATTTT.

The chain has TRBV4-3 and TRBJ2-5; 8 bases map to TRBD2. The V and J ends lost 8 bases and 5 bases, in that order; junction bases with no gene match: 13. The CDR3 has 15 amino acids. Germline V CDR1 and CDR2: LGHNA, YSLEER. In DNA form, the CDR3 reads TGCGCCAGCTTCGACGCAGGGCGGGGGGAGGAGACCCAGTACTTC. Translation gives CASFDAGRGEETQYF.

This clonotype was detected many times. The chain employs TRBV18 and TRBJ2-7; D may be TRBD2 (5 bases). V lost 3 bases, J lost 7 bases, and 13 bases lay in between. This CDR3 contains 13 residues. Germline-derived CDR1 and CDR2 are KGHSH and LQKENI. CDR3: CASSPLDEGEQYF. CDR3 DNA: TGTGCCAGCTCACCTCTGGATGAGGGTGAGCAGTACTTC.

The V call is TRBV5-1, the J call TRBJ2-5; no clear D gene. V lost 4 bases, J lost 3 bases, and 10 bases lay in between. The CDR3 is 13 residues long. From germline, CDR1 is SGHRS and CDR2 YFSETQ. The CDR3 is CASSRPVEETQYF. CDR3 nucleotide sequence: TGCGCCAGCAGCCGGCCGGTTGAAGAGACCCAGTACTTC. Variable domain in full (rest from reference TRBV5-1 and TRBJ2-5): KAGVTQTPRYLIKTRGQQVTLSCSPISGHRSVSWYQQTPGQGLQFLFEYFSETQRNKGNFPGRFSGRQFSNSRSEMNVSTLELGDSALYLCASSRPVEETQYFGPGTRLLVL.

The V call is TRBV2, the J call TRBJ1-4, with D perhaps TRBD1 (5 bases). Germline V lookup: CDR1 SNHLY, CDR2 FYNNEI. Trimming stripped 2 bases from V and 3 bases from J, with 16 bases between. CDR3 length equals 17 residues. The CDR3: CASSESYAQASNEKLFF. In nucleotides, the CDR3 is TGTGCCAGCAGTGAATCCTATGCACAGGCCTCTAATGAAAAACTGTTTTTT. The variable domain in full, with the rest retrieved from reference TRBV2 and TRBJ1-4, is EPEVTQTPSHQVTQMGQEVILRCVPISNHLYFYWYRQILGQKVEFLVSFYNNEISEKSEIFDDQFSVERPDGSNFTLKIRSTKLEDSAMYFCASSESYAQASNEKLFFGSGTQLSVL.

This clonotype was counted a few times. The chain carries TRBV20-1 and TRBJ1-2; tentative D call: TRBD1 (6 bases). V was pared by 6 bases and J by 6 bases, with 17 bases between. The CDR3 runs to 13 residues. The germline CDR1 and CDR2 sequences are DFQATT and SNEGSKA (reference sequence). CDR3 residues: CSAKTRGGNGYTF. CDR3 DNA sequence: TGCAGTGCAAAGACCAGGGGAGGGAATGGCTACACCTTC.

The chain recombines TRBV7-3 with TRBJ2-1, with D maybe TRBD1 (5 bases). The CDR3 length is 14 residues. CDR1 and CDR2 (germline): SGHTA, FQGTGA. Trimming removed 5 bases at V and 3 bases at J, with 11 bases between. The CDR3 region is CASSEGDSYNEQFF. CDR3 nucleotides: TGTGCCAGCAGCGAAGGGGATAGCTACAATGAGCAGTTCTTC. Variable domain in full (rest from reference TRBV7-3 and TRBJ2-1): GAGVSQTPSNKVTEKGKYVELRCDPISGHTALYWYRQSLGQGPEFLIYFQGTGAADDSGLPNDRFFAVRPEGSVSTLKIQRTERGDSAVYLCASSEGDSYNEQFFGPGTRLTVL.

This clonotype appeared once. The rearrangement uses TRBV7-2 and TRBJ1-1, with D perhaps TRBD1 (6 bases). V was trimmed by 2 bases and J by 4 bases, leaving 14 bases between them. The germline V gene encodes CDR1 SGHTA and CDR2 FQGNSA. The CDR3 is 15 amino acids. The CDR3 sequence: CASSLNKQGGTEAFF. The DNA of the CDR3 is TGTGCCAGCAGCTTAAACAAACAGGGCGGCACTGAAGCTTTCTTT.

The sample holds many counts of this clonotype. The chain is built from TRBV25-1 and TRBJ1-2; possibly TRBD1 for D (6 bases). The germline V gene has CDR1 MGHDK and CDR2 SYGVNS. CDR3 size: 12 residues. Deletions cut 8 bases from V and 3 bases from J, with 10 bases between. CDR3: CASATGHYGYTF. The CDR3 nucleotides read TGTGCCAGCGCTACAGGGCACTATGGCTACACCTTC.